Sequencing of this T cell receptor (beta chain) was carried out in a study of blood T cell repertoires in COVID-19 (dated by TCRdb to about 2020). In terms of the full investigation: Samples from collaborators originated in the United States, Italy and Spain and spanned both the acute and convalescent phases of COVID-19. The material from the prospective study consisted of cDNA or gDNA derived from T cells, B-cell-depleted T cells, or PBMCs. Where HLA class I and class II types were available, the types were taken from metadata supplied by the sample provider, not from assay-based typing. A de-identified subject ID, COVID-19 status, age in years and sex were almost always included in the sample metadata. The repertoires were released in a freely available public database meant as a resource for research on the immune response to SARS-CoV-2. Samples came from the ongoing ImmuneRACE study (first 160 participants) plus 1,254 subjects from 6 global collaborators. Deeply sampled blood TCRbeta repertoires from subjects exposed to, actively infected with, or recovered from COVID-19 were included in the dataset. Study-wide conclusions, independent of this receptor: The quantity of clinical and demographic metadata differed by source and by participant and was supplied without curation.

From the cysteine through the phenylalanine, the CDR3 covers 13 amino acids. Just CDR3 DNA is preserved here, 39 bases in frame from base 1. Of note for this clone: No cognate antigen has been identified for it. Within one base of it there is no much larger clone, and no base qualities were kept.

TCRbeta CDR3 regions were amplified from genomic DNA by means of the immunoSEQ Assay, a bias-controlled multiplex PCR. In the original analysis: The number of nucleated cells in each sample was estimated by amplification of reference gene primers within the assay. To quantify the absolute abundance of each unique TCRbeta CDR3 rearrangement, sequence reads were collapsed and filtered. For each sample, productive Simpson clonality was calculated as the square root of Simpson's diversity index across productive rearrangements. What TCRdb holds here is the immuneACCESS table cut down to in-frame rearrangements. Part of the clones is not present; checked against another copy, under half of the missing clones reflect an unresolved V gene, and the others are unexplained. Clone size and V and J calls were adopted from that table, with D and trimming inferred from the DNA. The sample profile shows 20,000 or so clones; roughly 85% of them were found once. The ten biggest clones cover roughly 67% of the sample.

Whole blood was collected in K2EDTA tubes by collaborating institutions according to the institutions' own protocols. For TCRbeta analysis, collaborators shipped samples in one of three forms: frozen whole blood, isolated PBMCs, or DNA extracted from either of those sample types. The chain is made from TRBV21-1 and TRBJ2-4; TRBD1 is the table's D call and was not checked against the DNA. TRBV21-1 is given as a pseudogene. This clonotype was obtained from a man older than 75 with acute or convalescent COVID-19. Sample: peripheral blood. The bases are TGTGCCAGGAAAGGGGGATTTAAAAACATTCAGTACTTC. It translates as CARKGGFKNIQYF.